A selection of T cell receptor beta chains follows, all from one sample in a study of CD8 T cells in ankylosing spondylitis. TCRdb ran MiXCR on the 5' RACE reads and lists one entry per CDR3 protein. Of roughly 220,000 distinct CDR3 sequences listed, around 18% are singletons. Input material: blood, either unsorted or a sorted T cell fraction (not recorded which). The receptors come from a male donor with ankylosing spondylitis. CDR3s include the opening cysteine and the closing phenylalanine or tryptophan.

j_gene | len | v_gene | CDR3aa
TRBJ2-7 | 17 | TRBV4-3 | CASSQVFSAGGVYEQYF
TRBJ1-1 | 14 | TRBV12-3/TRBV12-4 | CASSRQSSGTEAFF
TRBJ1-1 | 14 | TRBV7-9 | CASSEGDINTEAFF
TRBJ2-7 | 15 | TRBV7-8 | CASSQEGLGIYEQYF
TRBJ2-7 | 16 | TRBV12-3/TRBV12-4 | CASSLSGVGGRDEQYF
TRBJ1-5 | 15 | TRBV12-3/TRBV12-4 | CASSHRGLSNQPQHF
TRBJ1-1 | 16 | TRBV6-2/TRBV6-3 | CASSYVRVQLNTEAFF
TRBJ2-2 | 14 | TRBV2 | CASSNGSPTGELFF
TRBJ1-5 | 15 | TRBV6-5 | CASSYSASSNQPQHF
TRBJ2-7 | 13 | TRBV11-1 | CASRYTGTYEQYF
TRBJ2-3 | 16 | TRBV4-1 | CASSQELAGGADTQYF
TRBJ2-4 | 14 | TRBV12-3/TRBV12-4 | CASSLVEKKNIQYF
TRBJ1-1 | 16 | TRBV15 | CATSRDPETMNTEAFF
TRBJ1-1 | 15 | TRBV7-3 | CASSQYSGRDTEAFF
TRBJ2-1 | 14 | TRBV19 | CASSLGGPFNEQFF
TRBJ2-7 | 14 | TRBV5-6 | CASSLLAGHGEQYF
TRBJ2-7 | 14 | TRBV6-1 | CASSERGLSYEQYF
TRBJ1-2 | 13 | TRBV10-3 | CAISDRGGGGYTF
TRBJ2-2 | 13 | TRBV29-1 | CSVPGHSGGELFF
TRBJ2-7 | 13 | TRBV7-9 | CASSLQPDYEQYF
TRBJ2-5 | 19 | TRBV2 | CASSVPGGLTGDGQETQYF
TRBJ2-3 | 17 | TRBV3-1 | CASSQVSGRPSTDTQYF
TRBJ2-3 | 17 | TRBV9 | CASSVGGGTGPADTQYF
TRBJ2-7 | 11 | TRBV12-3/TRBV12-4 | CASSFNSEQYF
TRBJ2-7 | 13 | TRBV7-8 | CASSLALLSGQYF
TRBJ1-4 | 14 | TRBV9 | CASSVAGSNEKLFF
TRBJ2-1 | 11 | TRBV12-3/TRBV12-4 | CASSAGPEQFF
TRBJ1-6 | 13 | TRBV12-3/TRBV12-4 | CASSFSYSSPLHF
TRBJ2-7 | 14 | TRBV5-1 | CASSLAQGADEQYF
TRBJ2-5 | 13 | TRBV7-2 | CASRLSGMDRPYF
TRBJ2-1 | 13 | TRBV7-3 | CASSLTGGSEQFF
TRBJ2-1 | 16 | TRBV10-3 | CAFAETPGGFTNEQFF
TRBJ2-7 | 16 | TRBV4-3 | CASSQDLGDLTYEQYF
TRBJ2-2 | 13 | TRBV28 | CATSSLNTGELFF
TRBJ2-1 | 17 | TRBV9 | CASSVASTLAVGNEQFF
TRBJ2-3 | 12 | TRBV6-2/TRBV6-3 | CATDSYTDTQYF
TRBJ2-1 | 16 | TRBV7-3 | CASSLISGGSYNEQFF
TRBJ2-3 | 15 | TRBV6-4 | CASSDSSSGGDTQYF
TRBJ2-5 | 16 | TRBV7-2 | CASSPYGQMIGETQYF
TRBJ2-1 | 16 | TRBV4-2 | CASSQVTSGGYNEQFF
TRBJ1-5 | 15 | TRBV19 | CASSFSAYSNQPQHF
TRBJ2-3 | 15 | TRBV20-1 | CSADVSGGAGDTQYF
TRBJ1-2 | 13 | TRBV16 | CASSQRQFYGYTF
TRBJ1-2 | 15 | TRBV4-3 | CASSQDFPGNYGYTF
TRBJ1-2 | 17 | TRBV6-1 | CASSPSMGSRYNYGYTF
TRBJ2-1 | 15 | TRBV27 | CASSEQRNKFNEQFF
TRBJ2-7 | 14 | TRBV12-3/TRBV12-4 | CASSFKGTGDEQYF
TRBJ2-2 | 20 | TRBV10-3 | CAISEIDGTSGRIRTGELFF
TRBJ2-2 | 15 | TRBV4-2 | CASSQVSTSTGELFF
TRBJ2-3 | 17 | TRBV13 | CASSLRGGGFVSDTQYF
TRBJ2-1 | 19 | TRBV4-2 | CASSLRLMGTGGPSNEQFF
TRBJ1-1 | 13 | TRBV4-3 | CASSQDLEGRAFF
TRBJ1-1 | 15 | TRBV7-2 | CASSGLGSYNTEAFF
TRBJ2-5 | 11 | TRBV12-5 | CASGFEETQYF
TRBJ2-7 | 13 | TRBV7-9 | CASKTGTGHEQYF